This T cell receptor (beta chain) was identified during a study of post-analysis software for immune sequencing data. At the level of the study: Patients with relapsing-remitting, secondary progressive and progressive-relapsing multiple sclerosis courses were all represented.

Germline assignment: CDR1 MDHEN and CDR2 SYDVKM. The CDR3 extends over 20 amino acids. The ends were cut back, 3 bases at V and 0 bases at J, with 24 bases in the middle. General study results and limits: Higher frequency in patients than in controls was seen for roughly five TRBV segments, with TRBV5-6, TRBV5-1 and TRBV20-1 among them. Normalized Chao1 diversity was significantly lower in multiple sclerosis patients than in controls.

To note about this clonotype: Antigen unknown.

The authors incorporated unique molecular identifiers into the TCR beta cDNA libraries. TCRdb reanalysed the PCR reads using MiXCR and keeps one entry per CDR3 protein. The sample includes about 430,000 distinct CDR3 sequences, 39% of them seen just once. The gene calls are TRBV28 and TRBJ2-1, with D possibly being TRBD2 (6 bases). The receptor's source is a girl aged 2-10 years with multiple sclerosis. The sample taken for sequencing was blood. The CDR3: CASSFRTGVHVRTSYNEQFF. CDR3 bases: TGTGCCAGCAGTTTTCGTACGGGGGTTCATGTACGAACCTCCTACAATGAGCAGTTCTTC. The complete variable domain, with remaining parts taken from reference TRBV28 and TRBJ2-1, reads DVKVTQSSRYLVKRTGEKVFLECVQDMDHENMFWYRQDPGLGLRLIYFSYDVKMKEKGDIPEGYSVSREKKERFSLILESASTNQTSMYLCASSFRTGVHVRTSYNEQFFGPGTRLTVL.